Listed here are 21 T cell receptor beta chains from one sample, sequenced in a study of cytomegalovirus exposure and HLA in healthy donors. Primers included in the PCR were 60 Vbeta and 13 Jbeta primers. Using immunoSEQ multiplex PCR, the repertoire was profiled, and TCRdb retains in-frame clones only, with some absent. This table holds 90,000 to 110,000 clones, approximately 72% found once. Sequencing was performed on PBMCs. Receptors were obtained from a young man in good health and CMV-seronegative.

The V call is TRBV9, the J call TRBJ2-5; 13 bases map to TRBD2. The V gene's germline CDR1 is SGDLS and CDR2 YYNGEE. After removal of 4 bases from V and 2 bases from J, the junction contained 11 bases not matched to a gene. CDR3 size: 18 residues. Written as DNA, the CDR3 is TGTGCCAGCAGCACGGGGACTAGCGGGACTATCGCACAAGAGACCCAGTACTTC. Translated: CASSTGTSGTIAQETQYF.

The rearrangement links TRBV4-2 to TRBJ2-2, with D possibly being TRBD2 (5 bases). Trimming shortened V by 1 base and J by 6 bases, and 12 bases separated the two germline ends. The CDR3 has 15 amino acids. From germline, CDR1 is LGHNA and CDR2 YNFKEQ. CDR3 sequence (DNA): TGTGCCAGCAGCCAAGGTGGGAGTCCCCCCGGGGAGCTGTTTTTT. It codes for CASSQGGSPPGELFF.

The chain is built from TRBV5-4 and TRBJ1-5, with unresolved D. The germline CDR1 and CDR2 sequences are SGHNT and YYREEE (reference sequence). V was shortened by 4 bases and J by 2 bases, with 10 bases between the two germline ends. The CDR3 length is 14 residues. CDR3 amino acids: CASSEGIGNQPQHF. As DNA, the CDR3 is TGTGCCAGCAGCGAGGGTATTGGCAATCAGCCCCAGCATTTT.

V usage is TRBV6-1 and J usage is TRBJ2-3, with D hard to call. This CDR3 region has 13 residues. CDR1 is MNHNS and CDR2 is SASEGT in the germline V gene. Trimming shortened V by 5 bases and J by 0 bases, and 6 bases separated the two germline ends. Here the CDR3 reads CASSFPSTDTQYF. The CDR3 DNA reads as TGTGCCAGCAGTTTCCCTAGCACAGATACGCAGTATTTT.

The DNA for the CDR3 is TGTGCCAGCAGCTTGGTACAGAGCTACGAGCAGTACTTC. Translated, it gives CASSLVQSYEQYF. The V gene is TRBV7-2, the J gene TRBJ2-7, with unresolved D. There are 13 residues in the CDR3. Trimming pared 3 bases from V and 3 bases from J, leaving 9 bases between. Germline CDR1 is SGHTA and CDR2 is FQGNSA.

The genes are TRBV13 and TRBJ2-7, with 14 bases that match TRBD2. This CDR3 region has 17 residues. V shed 4 bases, J shed 2 bases, and the junction held 7 bases outside the gene matches. Looked up from germline, CDR1 is PRHDT and CDR2 is FYEKMQ (reference sequence). The CDR3 spells CASSSGTSGGPTYEQYF. The CDR3 region has the DNA TGTGCCAGCAGCTCAGGGACTAGCGGGGGCCCTACCTACGAGCAGTACTTC. Based on the CDR3 plus reference TRBV13 and TRBJ2-7, the full variable domain is AAGVIQSPRHLIKEKRETATLKCYPIPRHDTVYWYQQGPGQDPQFLISFYEKMQSDKGSIPDRFSAQQFSDYHSELNMSSLELGDSALYFCASSSGTSGGPTYEQYFGPGTRLTVT.

The chain joins TRBV9 to TRBJ1-1, with D possibly TRBD1 on 5 matching bases. V gave up 4 bases and J gave up 5 bases, with 18 bases separating them. The CDR3 contains 15 residues. Germline CDR1 and CDR2: SGDLS and YYNGEE. The CDR3 bases are TGTGCCAGCAGCCTATCCGGGACTCTGGGTACTGAAGCTTTCTTT. The encoded protein is CASSLSGTLGTEAFF.

The chain is built from TRBV7-2 and TRBJ1-1; D perhaps matches TRBD1 (6 bases). Germline-derived CDR1 and CDR2 are SGHTA and FQGNSA. V was trimmed by 6 bases and J by 1 base, leaving 18 bases between them. This CDR3 spans 16 amino acids. DNA for the CDR3: TGTGCCAGCAGTTTCGGGGGGGCTCCAACGAACACTGAAGCTTTCTTT. This codes for CASSFGGAPTNTEAFF.

The chain has TRBV9 and TRBJ2-7, with TRBD1 matching over 11 bases. Germline V CDR1 and CDR2: SGDLS, YYNGEE. The CDR3 covers 16 residues. V gave up 4 bases and J gave up 3 bases; unmatched junction bases: 9. CDR3 sequence reads: CASSRTTGTGGYEQYF. CDR3 sequence (DNA): TGTGCCAGCAGCCGTACCACCGGGACAGGGGGCTACGAGCAGTACTTC.

In this sample, this clone turned up a few times. The gene calls are TRBV6-5 and TRBJ2-7; 7 nucleotides match TRBD1. Trimming cost V 2 bases and J 1 base; bases outside gene matches: 2. In germline, CDR1 is MNHEY, CDR2 SVGAGI. This CDR3 has 14 amino acids. As DNA, the CDR3 is TGTGCCAGCAGTTACCGGGACAGATCCTACGAGCAGTACTTC. It yields the protein CASSYRDRSYEQYF.

This clone was counted a single time. The genes are TRBV7-9 and TRBJ2-7; D might be TRBD2 (5 bases). The CDR3 has 15 residues. Germline CDR1 and CDR2: SEHNR and FQNEAQ (reference sequence). Trimming cost V 5 bases and J 1 base, with 15 bases left between them. This CDR3 reads CASSPEVVRSYEQYF. The CDR3 DNA reads as TGTGCCAGCAGCCCGGAGGTAGTGAGATCCTACGAGCAGTACTTC.

The rearrangement links TRBV19 to TRBJ2-5; 8 bases match TRBD1. The germline gives CDR1 LNHDA, CDR2 SQIVND (reference sequence). With V trimmed by 3 bases and J by 1 base, 4 bases remained unmatched. This CDR3 is 15 amino acids long. The CDR3 sequence is CASSIPGQGQETQYF. CDR3 DNA sequence: TGTGCCAGTAGTATCCCAGGACAGGGCCAAGAGACCCAGTACTTC.

V is TRBV18 and J is TRBJ1-3, with 12 bases aligning to TRBD1. The CDR3 consists of 15 residues. V trimming: 6 bases; J trimming: 2 bases; junction bases outside the gene matches: 2. Germline-derived CDR1 and CDR2 are KGHSH and LQKENI. Here the CDR3 reads CASSGQGATGNTIYF. Written as DNA, the CDR3 is TGTGCCAGCTCGGGACAGGGGGCGACTGGAAACACCATATATTTT.

V is TRBV6-1 and J is TRBJ1-5; unclear D gene. This CDR3 region has 17 residues. Trimming left V 2 bases short and J 1 base short, with 15 bases between. CDR1 is MNHNS and CDR2 is SASEGT in the germline V gene. The DNA for the CDR3 is TGTGCCAGCAGTGAACGCGTTCAAGAGGGAAGCAATCAGCCCCAGCATTTT. This translates into CASSERVQEGSNQPQHF.

This clone has a handful of counts. The genes are TRBV19 and TRBJ2-3; the match to TRBD2 covers 9 bases. Germline CDR1 LNHDA, CDR2 SQIVND (reference sequence). This CDR3 has 14 amino acids. V was pared by 7 bases and J by 5 bases, with 7 bases of the junction left unmatched. The CDR3 sequence is CASNSGSWEDTQYF. The CDR3 coding sequence is TGTGCCAGTAATAGCGGGAGCTGGGAAGATACGCAGTATTTT.

This clone was recorded once. This chain links TRBV21-1 with TRBJ2-7; TRBD1, the table's D call, was not compared with the DNA. TRBV21-1 is a known pseudogene. The CDR3 length is 14 residues. CDR3: CASSSRQGSYEQYF. For the CDR3, the DNA is TGTGCCAGCAGCTCCCGACAGGGGAGTTACGAGCAGTACTTC.

The V call is TRBV7-8, the J call TRBJ2-7; no firm D call. This CDR3 is 12 amino acids long. Germline V gene data show CDR1 as SGHVS and CDR2 as FQNEAQ. V dropped 1 base and J dropped 3 bases, with 4 bases sitting between them. CDR3 protein: CASSLDIYEQYF. The CDR3 DNA reads TGTGCCAGCAGCTTAGACATCTACGAGCAGTACTTC.

This clone turned up a few times. The chain links TRBV5-1 to TRBJ1-1; D may be TRBD1 (6 bases). The CDR3 loop spans 14 amino acids. Germline-derived CDR1 and CDR2 are SGHRS and YFSETQ. Between the trimmed V and J ends, which lost 5 bases and 2 bases, there was a span of 13 bases. CDR3 loop: CASREGGANTEAFF. Written as DNA, the CDR3 is TGCGCCAGCAGGGAAGGGGGGGCTAACACTGAAGCTTTCTTT.

The V and J genes are TRBV28 and TRBJ1-1; 8 bases line up with TRBD1. Germline CDR1 reads MDHEN; CDR2 reads SYDVKM. This CDR3 has 12 amino acids. Trimming took 10 bases from V and 4 from J; bases not matched to a gene: 5. CDR3 bases: TGTGCCACAGGCGGACAGGGCACTGAAGCTTTCTTT. Residues: CATGGQGTEAFF.

This chain links TRBV7-9 with TRBJ1-3; tentative D call: TRBD1 (6 bases). The CDR3 extends over 14 amino acids. Trimming pared 6 bases from V and 4 bases from J, leaving 13 bases between. In germline, CDR1 is SEHNR, CDR2 FQNEAQ (reference sequence). The CDR3 is CASRPQGYGNTIYF. The CDR3 DNA sequence: TGTGCCAGCAGGCCTCAGGGGTACGGAAACACCATATATTTT.

The chain recombines TRBV5-1 with TRBJ2-1, with 10 bases fitting TRBD2. This CDR3 has 17 residues. CDR1 is SGHRS, CDR2 YFSETQ, per germline. V shed 4 bases and J 1 base; nucleotides not matched to a gene: 8. CDR3 bases: TGCGCCAGCAGCGAAATAGCGGGAGGTGGGTCCTACAATGAGCAGTTCTTC. Its translation is CASSEIAGGGSYNEQFF.